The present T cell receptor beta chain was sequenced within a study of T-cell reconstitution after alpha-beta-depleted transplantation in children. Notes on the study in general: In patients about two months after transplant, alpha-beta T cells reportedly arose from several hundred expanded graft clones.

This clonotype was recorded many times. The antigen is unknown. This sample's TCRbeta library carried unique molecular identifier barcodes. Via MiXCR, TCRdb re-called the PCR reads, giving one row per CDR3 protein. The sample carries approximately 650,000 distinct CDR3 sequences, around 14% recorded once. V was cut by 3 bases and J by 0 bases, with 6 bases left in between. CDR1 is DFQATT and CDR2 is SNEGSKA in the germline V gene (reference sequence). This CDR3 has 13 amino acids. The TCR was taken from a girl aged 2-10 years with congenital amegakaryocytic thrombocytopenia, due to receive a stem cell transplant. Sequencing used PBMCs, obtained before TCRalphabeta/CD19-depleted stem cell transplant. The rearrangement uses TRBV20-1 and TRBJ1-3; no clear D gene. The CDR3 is CSARASSGNTIYF. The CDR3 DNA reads TGCAGTGCTAGGGCATCCTCTGGAAACACCATATATTTT.